These 28 T cell receptor beta chains share one sample of origin, sequenced in a study of T cells in Graves' hyperthyroidism and ophthalmopathy. It was RNA transcripts that yielded the amplified TCR beta CDR3 regions. The HTBI primer set was used in a first-round RT-PCR of the TCR CDR3. A single record per CDR3 protein comes from TCRdb applying MiXCR to the multiplex PCR reads. The table includes a few hundred thousand distinct CDR3 sequences, roughly 16% detected once. Source material: blood. These receptors came from a woman aged 40 to 50 with Graves' ophthalmopathy.

The chain links TRBV20-1 to TRBJ2-4; maybe TRBD1 (5 bases). Germline CDR1 DFQATT, CDR2 SNEGSKA (reference sequence). The CDR3 runs 13 residues. Trimming took 7 bases from V and 0 from J, leaving 10 bases between them. The CDR3 bases are TGCAGTGTTTCGACAGTAGCCAAAAACATTCAGTACTTC. Protein: CSVSTVAKNIQYF.

This clonotype was seen more than once but under ten times. The V and J genes are TRBV4-2 and TRBJ2-7, with 7 bases that match TRBD2. Trimming took 1 base from V and 3 from J; bases not matched to a gene: 3. This CDR3 comprises 14 residues. From germline, CDR1 is LGHNA and CDR2 YNFKEQ. This CDR3 reads CASSQGGGYYEQYF. CDR3 nucleotides: TGTGCCAGCAGCCAAGGGGGGGGTTACTACGAGCAGTACTTC.

The genes are TRBV19 and TRBJ2-7; TRBD2 agrees at 7 bases. The CDR3 is made up of 14 amino acids. After removal of 6 bases from V and 3 bases from J, the junction contained 8 bases not matched to a gene. Germline CDR1 is LNHDA and CDR2 is SQIVND (reference sequence). CDR3 nucleotides: TGTGCCAGTAGCCATTGGGAGGGTGTCTACGAGCAGTACTTC. It specifies CASSHWEGVYEQYF.

This clonotype turned up a few times. This rearrangement joins TRBV20-1 to TRBJ1-5; D may be TRBD1 (5 bases). CDR1 and CDR2 (germline): DFQATT, SNEGSKA (reference sequence). This CDR3 comprises 15 residues. The germline V and J ends were trimmed by 6 bases and 3 bases, with 18 bases remaining between them. CDR3 protein: CSANGPGGINQPQHF. The CDR3 region has the DNA TGCAGTGCAAATGGCCCGGGGGGTATCAATCAGCCCCAGCATTTT.

This sequence joins TRBV3-1 and TRBJ1-6; 8 nucleotides match TRBD1. The germline gives CDR1 LGHDT, CDR2 YNNKEL (reference sequence). With 3 bases clipped from V and 7 bases from J, the junction kept 14 bases outside the gene matches. CDR3 length equals 18 residues. CDR3 sequence reads: CASSQFMQGAARNSPLHF. In DNA, the CDR3 is TGTGCCAGCAGCCAGTTTATGCAGGGGGCAGCCCGAAATTCACCCCTCCACTTT.

This clonotype was recorded many times. The rearrangement joins TRBV3-1 to TRBJ1-6; no clear D. V gave up 6 bases and J gave up 7 bases, with 10 bases separating them. The CDR3 extends over 13 amino acids. Germline CDR1 and CDR2: LGHDT and YNNKEL (reference sequence). The CDR3 bases are TGTGCCAGCAGTCAGACTGGGAATTCACCCCTCCACTTT. Its protein product is CASSQTGNSPLHF.

CDR3 in amino acids: CASSIRDGGPKNIQYF. The CDR3 DNA sequence: TGTGCCAGTAGTATCCGGGATGGAGGCCCCAAAAACATTCAGTACTTC. V and J are TRBV19 and TRBJ2-4; perhaps TRBD2 as D (5 bases). V dropped 3 bases and J dropped 2 bases, with 14 bases sitting between them. CDR1 and CDR2 (germline): LNHDA, SQIVND (reference sequence). The CDR3 totals 16 residues.

This clonotype showed up many times. CDR3 amino acids: CASSRQGRGQPQHF. The CDR3 nucleotides read TGTGCCAGCAGCCGACAGGGGCGAGGTCAGCCCCAGCATTTT. V and J are TRBV12-3 or TRBV12-4 and TRBJ1-5; TRBD1 agrees at 8 bases. With V trimmed by 6 bases and J by 6 bases, 7 bases remained unmatched. CDR3 length equals 14 residues.

As to this clonotype: A clone one base away is much larger, so this may be a read error. V gene TRBV2 combines with J gene TRBJ2-3; 13 bases line up with TRBD2. CDR1 is SNHLY, CDR2 FYNNEI, per germline. This CDR3 has 15 residues. The CDR3 bases are TGTGCCAGCAGCGGGACTAGCGGGAAGACAGATGCGCAGTATTTT. Translating gives CASSGTSGKTDAQYF.

This clonotype was detected many times. The chain uses TRBV6-2 or TRBV6-3 and TRBJ1-2; TRBD1 agrees at 10 bases. The length of the CDR3 is 13 residues. The ends lost 4 bases at V and 8 bases at J; junction bases unmatched: 4. CDR1 MNHEY and CDR2 SVGEGT come from the germline V gene. The CDR3 coding sequence is TGTGCCAGCAGTTCCGGACAGGGGGAAGGCTACACCTTC. Translation: CASSSGQGEGYTF.

The chain links TRBV5-1 to TRBJ2-5, with 8 bases lining up with TRBD2. Germline V gene data show CDR1 as SGHRS and CDR2 as YFSETQ. CDR3 length: 14 residues. Unmatched junction bases numbered 7, after V lost 4 bases and J lost 5 bases. CDR3: CASSPRGTRETQYF. The CDR3 DNA follows: TGCGCCAGCAGCCCGAGGGGGACTAGGGAGACCCAGTACTTC.

The chain joins TRBV6-1 to TRBJ2-1, with 9 nucleotides matching TRBD1. CDR1 is MNHNS, CDR2 SASEGT, per germline. The CDR3 totals 14 residues. The ends lost 9 bases at V and 6 bases at J; junction bases unmatched: 9. CDR3 in DNA: TGTGCCAGTTCCCGGGACAGGGCGGTCAATGAGCAGTTCTTC. Translated: CASSRDRAVNEQFF.

This clonotype was counted many times. In DNA, the CDR3 is TGCGCCAGCAGCCGATTCGAGGGGATGGAGCAGTACTTC. Translation: CASSRFEGMEQYF. The gene calls are TRBV4-1 and TRBJ2-7; perhaps D is TRBD1 or TRBD2 (5 bases each). V was clipped by 4 bases and J by 7 bases, with 14 bases between them. Germline V lookup: CDR1 MGHRA, CDR2 YSYEKL. The CDR3 has 13 residues.

The chain employs TRBV6-2 or TRBV6-3 and TRBJ2-1, with a possible D match to TRBD1 (8 bases). V was cut by 6 bases and J by 9 bases, with 18 bases left in between. Germline V gene sequence: CDR1 MNHEY, CDR2 SVGEGT. The CDR3 is 14 amino acids. CDR3 sequence (DNA): TGTGCCAGCAGCCCCGGACAGGGCGGGGGTGAGCAGTTCTTC. Translated: CASSPGQGGGEQFF.

This chain links TRBV19 with TRBJ2-5; no firm D call. Germline-derived CDR1 and CDR2 are LNHDA and SQIVND (reference sequence). CDR3 length: 13 residues. V dropped 6 bases and J dropped 3 bases, with 11 bases sitting between them. This CDR3 reads CASRAMGKETQYF. In nucleotides, the CDR3 is TGTGCCAGTAGGGCCATGGGGAAAGAGACCCAGTACTTC.

This clonotype was detected a few times. This chain connects TRBV19 to TRBJ2-1, with 8 bases matching TRBD2. The CDR3 contains 14 residues. The V and J ends lost 5 bases and 8 bases, in that order; junction bases with no gene match: 8. Germline V gene lookup returns CDR1 LNHDA and CDR2 SQIVND (reference sequence). The CDR3 DNA is TGTGCCAGTAGTGTCCCGGGACTAGGCCATGAGCAGTTCTTC. Its translation is CASSVPGLGHEQFF.

This clonotype was observed many times. The rearrangement uses TRBV2 and TRBJ2-5, with D unresolved. The V end lost 4 bases, the J end lost 5 bases, and 14 bases lay between the germline ends. CDR3 length: 14 amino acids. Germline V gives CDR1 SNHLY, CDR2 FYNNEI. The chain's CDR3 is CASSGDSGRETQYF. CDR3 nucleotide sequence: TGTGCCAGCAGTGGAGACTCGGGCAGGGAGACCCAGTACTTC.

A few counts support this clonotype. This chain links TRBV7-2 with TRBJ2-5; 8 bases line up with TRBD1. The junction had 3 bases not matched to a gene; V was cut back by 4 bases and J by 5 bases. The length of the CDR3 is 13 residues. The germline gives CDR1 SGHTA, CDR2 FQGNSA. The CDR3 here is CASSSRDRETQYF. In nucleotides, the CDR3 is TGTGCCAGCAGCTCCCGGGACAGGGAGACCCAGTACTTC.

The gene calls are TRBV12-3 or TRBV12-4 and TRBJ2-7, with D possibly being TRBD1 or TRBD2 (6 bases each). CDR3 size: 14 residues. Trimming removed 7 bases from V and 6 bases from J, with 19 bases in between. CDR3 DNA: TGTGCCAGCAATCCCGGGACCAGGGGAGGCGAGCAGTACTTC. As protein: CASNPGTRGGEQYF.

This clonotype was observed many times. This chain uses TRBV20-1 with TRBJ1-2; 10 bases are a match to TRBD1. V was pared by 0 bases and J by 1 base, with 2 bases of the junction left unmatched. This CDR3 comprises 15 residues. CDR1 and CDR2 from the germline V gene are DFQATT and SNEGSKA (reference sequence). CDR3 residues: CSARDRDRGNYGYTF. The DNA of the CDR3 is TGCAGTGCTAGAGATAGGGACAGGGGTAACTATGGCTACACCTTC.

This clonotype was counted between two and nine times. The rearrangement uses TRBV11-2 and TRBJ2-1; TRBD2 matches 7 bases. The V segment lost 6 bases and the J segment 6 bases; nucleotides outside the gene matches: 11. The CDR3 length is 15 residues. In germline, CDR1 is SGHAT, CDR2 FQNNGV. CDR3 sequence (DNA): TGTGCCAGCAGACCAGCGGGATTGATCGGCAATGAGCAGTTCTTC. Its translation is CASRPAGLIGNEQFF. Full variable domain (remainder filled in from reference TRBV11-2 and TRBJ2-1): EAGVAQSPRYKIIEKRQSVAFWCNPISGHATLYWYQQILGQGPKLLIQFQNNGVVDDSQLPKDRFSAERLKGVDSTLKIQPAKLEDSAVYLCASRPAGLIGNEQFFGPGTRLTVL.

The rearrangement joins TRBV5-1 to TRBJ2-7; D perhaps matches TRBD1 (5 bases). CDR3 length: 15 amino acids. Trimming stripped 0 bases from V and 0 bases from J, with 10 bases between. Germline V CDR1 and CDR2: SGHRS, YFSETQ. This CDR3 reads CASSLALTASYEQYF. The CDR3 bases are TGCGCCAGCAGCTTGGCCCTGACAGCCTCCTACGAGCAGTACTTC.

Worth noting for this clonotype: A clone one base away is much larger, so this may be a read error. The rearrangement uses TRBV13 and TRBJ2-5, with 15 nucleotides matching TRBD2. Germline assignment: CDR1 PRHDT and CDR2 FYEKMQ (reference sequence). CDR3 length: 17 amino acids. CDR3 sequence: CASSLGTSGRQQETQYF. The DNA for the CDR3 is TGTGCCAGCAGCCTAGGGACTAGCGGGAGGCAACAAGAGACCCAGTACTTC.

The chain combines TRBV7-2 with TRBJ2-5, with 10 nucleotides matching TRBD2. This CDR3 contains 15 residues. Germline-derived CDR1 and CDR2 are SGHTA and FQGNSA. Germline trimming cut 3 bases from V and 2 bases from J; bases unmatched to any gene: 3. The CDR3, as DNA: TGTGCCAGCAGCTTTAGCGGGGGGCGTCAAGAGACCCAGTACTTC. This translates into CASSFSGGRQETQYF.

This clonotype was picked up a small number of times. V gene TRBV20-1 combines with J gene TRBJ2-1; 8 bases agree with TRBD2. The germline gives CDR1 DFQATT, CDR2 SNEGSKA (reference sequence). The CDR3 has 12 residues. V lost 5 bases, J lost 6 bases, and 3 bases stayed unmatched. In DNA form, the CDR3 reads TGCAGTGCTGCGAGCGGGAGCAATGAGCAGTTCTTC. Its protein product is CSAASGSNEQFF.

The rearrangement uses TRBV2 and TRBJ2-3, with 8 bases lining up with TRBD1. CDR1 is SNHLY and CDR2 is FYNNEI in the germline V gene. Trimming took 7 bases from V and 4 from J; bases not matched to a gene: 7. The CDR3 is 14 amino acids. The CDR3 sequence is CASTSTGVADTQYF. The CDR3 coding sequence is TGTGCCAGCACCTCGACAGGGGTTGCAGATACGCAGTATTTT. Using reference TRBV2 and TRBJ2-3 for the parts outside the CDR3, the full variable domain is EPEVTQTPSHQVTQMGQEVILRCVPISNHLYFYWYRQILGQKVEFLVSFYNNEISEKSEIFDDQFSVERPDGSNFTLKIRSTKLEDSAMYFCASTSTGVADTQYFGPGTRLTVL.

The V gene is TRBV11-2, the J gene TRBJ2-7, with 8 bases lining up with TRBD2. The ends lost 6 bases at V and 3 bases at J; junction bases unmatched: 13. CDR3 length: 16 amino acids. From germline, CDR1 is SGHAT and CDR2 FQNNGV. CDR3 residues: CASSSGRSGGDYEQYF. CDR3 bases: TGTGCCAGCAGTTCCGGTAGGAGCGGGGGCGACTACGAGCAGTACTTC.

This clonotype was counted ten times or more. The rearrangement links TRBV20-1 to TRBJ1-1, with D maybe TRBD1 (5 bases). CDR1 is DFQATT and CDR2 is SNEGSKA in the germline V gene (reference sequence). The CDR3 length is 12 residues. V was pared by 6 bases and J by 6 bases, with 14 bases between. The CDR3 DNA is TGCAGTGCCCCGGGACCTGGGGCTGAAGCTTTCTTT. Its translation: CSAPGPGAEAFF.